The 21 T cell receptor beta chains below all came from one sample that was sequenced in a study of T cells in localized non-small cell lung cancer. Sequencing was performed with immunoSEQ multiplex PCR; in TCRdb, only in-frame clones are kept and a portion is missing. The sample lists about 59,000 clones; about nine tenths were seen once. This specimen consisted of peripheral blood, obtained before any cancer treatment. These receptors were obtained from a man between 40 and 70 years old with stage I lung adenocarcinoma.

CDR3 protein: CSVEDVLAGAEQYF. In DNA, the CDR3 is TGCAGCGTTGAAGACGTACTAGCGGGAGCCGAGCAGTACTTC. The chain employs TRBV29-1 and TRBJ2-7, with TRBD2 matching 11 bases. With V trimmed by 0 bases and J by 6 bases, 4 bases remained unmatched. Germline CDR1 reads SQVTM; CDR2 reads ANQGSEA. This CDR3 contains 14 residues.

V is TRBV18 and J is TRBJ2-5, with D perhaps matching TRBD1 (6 bases). The CDR3 runs 13 residues. CDR1 is KGHSH and CDR2 is LQKENI in the germline V gene. V was pared by 1 base and J by 3 bases, with 6 bases between. CDR3 nucleotide sequence: TGTGCCAGCTCACCACAGGGGGAAGAGACCCAGTACTTC. This gives the protein CASSPQGEETQYF.

This chain connects TRBV7-2 to TRBJ1-3; unclear D gene. This CDR3 is built from 14 residues. Trimming pared 1 base from V and 4 bases from J, leaving 8 bases between. The germline gives CDR1 SGHTA, CDR2 FQGNSA. The CDR3 here is CASSLDRNGNTIYF. The CDR3 DNA is TGTGCCAGCAGCTTAGATAGGAACGGAAACACCATATATTTT.

The chain joins TRBV9 to TRBJ1-1; D is perhaps TRBD1 (6 bases). V gave up 3 bases and J gave up 5 bases, with 17 bases separating them. CDR1 is SGDLS, CDR2 YYNGEE, per germline. This CDR3 is built from 15 residues. CDR3 amino acids: CASSANPGEGTEAFF. The DNA for the CDR3 is TGTGCCAGCAGCGCGAACCCAGGGGAGGGAACTGAAGCTTTCTTT.

The rearrangement uses TRBV28 and TRBJ2-5, with 10 bases that match TRBD2. The germline CDR1 and CDR2 sequences are MDHEN and SYDVKM. The junction had 9 bases not matched to a gene; V was cut back by 7 bases and J by 4 bases. This CDR3 is 15 amino acids long. CDR3 in amino acids: CASTDLAGVSETQYF. The CDR3 DNA reads as TGTGCCAGCACCGACCTAGCGGGAGTGTCAGAGACCCAGTACTTC.

The chain recombines TRBV6-1 with TRBJ1-1; unclear D gene. Trimming took off 0 bases at V and 0 bases at J, with 8 bases between the two ends. The CDR3 totals 15 residues. Germline CDR1 is MNHNS and CDR2 is SASEGT. CDR3 DNA: TGTGCCAGCAGTGAAGCGCTTGGGGTGAACACTGAAGCTTTCTTT. Translating it yields CASSEALGVNTEAFF.

This clone was observed once. The chain is built from TRBV10-3 and TRBJ1-1; D possibly corresponds to TRBD1 (6 bases). Germline CDR1 ENHRY, CDR2 SYGVKD. The CDR3 length is 13 residues. V was shortened by 7 bases and J by 1 base, with 10 bases between the two germline ends. This CDR3 is CAITGTPNTEAFF. The CDR3 nucleotides are TGTGCCATCACCGGGACACCGAACACTGAAGCTTTCTTT.

The rearrangement links TRBV6-5 to TRBJ2-5; tentative D call: TRBD2 (6 bases). CDR1 MNHEY and CDR2 SVGAGI come from the germline V gene. This CDR3 is 16 amino acids long. Between the trimmed V and J ends, which lost 0 bases and 5 bases, there was a span of 16 bases. CDR3 in amino acids: CASSYSWATREETQYF. Here the CDR3 DNA reads TGTGCCAGCAGTTACTCCTGGGCGACTAGGGAGGAGACCCAGTACTTC.

This clone was recorded once. CDR3 nucleotides: TGCGCCAGCAGCTTAGGACAAGGAGCGAGCTCCTACGAGCAGTACTTC. Translated, it gives CASSLGQGASSYEQYF. The chain links TRBV5-1 to TRBJ2-7; TRBD1 is a possible D gene (5 bases). Trimming cost V 2 bases and J 0 bases, with 15 bases left between them. The CDR3 length is 16 residues. Germline V gives CDR1 SGHRS, CDR2 YFSETQ.

This sequence joins TRBV7-2 and TRBJ2-3; a weak D match, TRBD2 (6 bases). Germline assignment: CDR1 SGHTA and CDR2 FQGNSA. Trimming cost V 7 bases and J 4 bases, with 15 bases left between them. The CDR3 has 14 residues. CDR3 residues: CASIPGSPPDTQYF. As DNA, the CDR3 is TGTGCCAGCATTCCCGGGAGTCCCCCAGATACGCAGTATTTT.

This clone has only a few counts. The chain uses TRBV10-3 and TRBJ1-5; D might be TRBD1 (5 bases). V was pared by 8 bases and J by 0 bases, with 8 bases between. This CDR3 has 13 amino acids. From germline, CDR1 is ENHRY and CDR2 SYGVKD. CDR3 sequence reads: CAIGRDSNQPQHF. The CDR3, as DNA: TGTGCCATCGGCAGGGATAGCAATCAGCCCCAGCATTTT.

This clone is a singleton in its sample. The chain is built from TRBV9 and TRBJ1-2; no firm D call. Germline loops: CDR1 SGDLS, CDR2 YYNGEE. CDR3 length equals 16 residues. V lost 0 bases, J lost 0 bases, and 12 bases lay in between. The CDR3 bases are TGTGCCAGCAGCGTAGGGGTGACGACGACTAACTATGGCTACACCTTC. The encoded protein is CASSVGVTTTNYGYTF.

The V gene is TRBV19, the J gene TRBJ2-5, with 13 bases identical to TRBD2. CDR3 length equals 16 residues. The germline V gene has CDR1 LNHDA and CDR2 SQIVND (reference sequence). V gave up 3 bases and J gave up 5 bases; unmatched junction bases: 6. The CDR3 DNA follows: TGTGCCAGTAGTATCACGGGACTAGCGGGAAGTGAGACCCAGTACTTC. Protein sequence: CASSITGLAGSETQYF. Full variable domain (outside the CDR3, taken from reference TRBV19 and TRBJ2-5): DGGITQSPKYLFRKEGQNVTLSCEQNLNHDAMYWYRQDPGQGLRLIYYSQIVNDFQKGDIAEGYSVSREKKESFPLTVTSAQKNPTAFYLCASSITGLAGSETQYFGPGTRLLVL.

V and J are TRBV29-1 and TRBJ2-3; 7 bases fit TRBD2. Per germline, CDR1 SQVTM and CDR2 ANQGSEA. With V trimmed by 1 base and J by 3 bases, 13 bases remained unmatched. There are 17 residues in the CDR3. This chain's CDR3 is CSVEGRPPGGETDTQYF. For the CDR3, the DNA is TGCAGCGTTGAAGGACGGCCTCCTGGGGGGGAGACAGATACGCAGTATTTT.

The chain carries TRBV27 and TRBJ1-2; 7 nucleotides align to TRBD1. Trimming cost V 2 bases and J 2 bases; bases outside gene matches: 5. CDR3 length: 15 residues. Germline CDR1 MNHEY, CDR2 SMNVEV (reference sequence). CDR3 residues: CASSLKAGGNYGYTF. The CDR3, as DNA: TGTGCCAGCAGTTTAAAGGCAGGGGGAAACTATGGCTACACCTTC.

The chain combines TRBV7-8 with TRBJ2-7; D is tentatively TRBD1 or TRBD2 (5 bases each). This CDR3 contains 13 residues. Germline V gene lookup returns CDR1 SGHVS and CDR2 FQNEAQ. V was shortened by 5 bases and J by 5 bases, with 13 bases between the two germline ends. CDR3 residues: CASSPDIGNEQYF. The CDR3 region has the DNA TGTGCCAGCAGCCCGGACATCGGGAACGAGCAGTACTTC. The whole variable domain, filled in from reference TRBV7-8 and TRBJ2-7, reads GAGVSQSPRYKVAKRGQDVALRCDPISGHVSLFWYQQALGQGPEFLTYFQNEAQLDKSGLPSDRFFAERPEGSVSTLKIQRTQQEDSAVYLCASSPDIGNEQYFGPGTRLTVT.

The chain is built from TRBV5-6 and TRBJ2-3; D gene uncertain. The germline gives CDR1 SGHDT, CDR2 YYEEEE. Trimming took 5 bases from V and 6 from J, leaving 16 bases between them. This CDR3 has 14 amino acids. The CDR3 coding sequence is TGTGCCAGCAGGGACCCATCCGCCTCGGATACGCAGTATTTT. Amino acid sequence: CASRDPSASDTQYF.

This rearrangement joins TRBV6-5 to TRBJ2-3, with D tentatively TRBD1 or TRBD2 (5 bases each). This CDR3 has 15 amino acids. The germline gives CDR1 MNHEY, CDR2 SVGAGI. Trimming removed 2 bases at V and 6 bases at J, with 15 bases between. CDR3 in DNA: TGTGCCAGCAGTTACGGGGGACCACCTCGCGATACGCAGTATTTT. It yields the protein CASSYGGPPRDTQYF.

This clone was counted once. J is TRBJ2-2 and V is TRBV28, with 11 positions matching TRBD2. This CDR3 is 15 amino acids long. Germline assignment: CDR1 MDHEN and CDR2 SYDVKM. V was pared by 3 bases and J by 6 bases, with 3 bases of the junction left unmatched. The CDR3 is CASSFLAGGAGELFF. The CDR3 DNA reads TGTGCCAGCAGTTTTTTAGCGGGAGGGGCCGGGGAGCTGTTTTTT.

The rearrangement uses TRBV4-3 and TRBJ1-2; D might be TRBD1 (5 bases). Germline V gives CDR1 LGHNA, CDR2 YSLEER. The length of the CDR3 is 16 residues. The V and J ends lost 0 bases and 4 bases respectively, with 15 bases between them. The CDR3 DNA reads as TGCGCCAGCAGCCAAGATCGAGGGAGGGGAACCTATGGCTACACCTTC. It codes for CASSQDRGRGTYGYTF.

In DNA, the CDR3 is TGTGCCAGCAGTGGAGGGGGTGTGAGCAATCAGCCCCAGCATTTT. Its translation is CASSGGGVSNQPQHF. The chain joins TRBV2 to TRBJ1-5; a weak D match, TRBD1 (6 bases). V gave up 4 bases and J gave up 1 base, with 11 bases separating them. There are 15 residues in the CDR3. Germline CDR1 reads SNHLY; CDR2 reads FYNNEI.